A selection of T cell receptor beta chains follows, all from one sample in a study of shared clonotypes between healthy human individuals. The method was immunoSEQ multiplex PCR; TCRdb's version includes in-frame clones alone and lacks a portion of them. Here the sample spans about 580,000 clones, 98% being singletons. Sequenced material: naive CD8+ T cells sorted from blood. The receptors shown here come from a man aged 30 to 45 in good health. Both conserved end residues are part of each CDR3. Fields, in order: CDR3 protein, J gene, V gene.

CDR3: CASSVLAPAPEQETQYF
J: TRBJ2-5
V: TRBV2

CDR3: CASSLLGGADQPQHF
J: TRBJ1-5
V: TRBV19

CDR3: CASSSQLSGHHNEQFF
J: TRBJ2-1
V: TRBV5-1

CDR3: CASSKAEDEQYF
J: TRBJ2-7
V: TRBV21-1

CDR3: CASSQVQGGPYEQYF
J: TRBJ2-7
V: TRBV4-1

CDR3: CASSENRGLGYSNQPQHF
J: TRBJ1-5
V: TRBV6-1

CDR3: CASRSNGNFGEQYF
J: TRBJ2-7
V: TRBV27

CDR3: CASSLAGQGIGELFF
J: TRBJ2-2
V: TRBV5-4

CDR3: CASSLWGSTEAFF
J: TRBJ1-1
V: TRBV5-4

CDR3: CASSHGADGSYNEQFF
J: TRBJ2-1
V: TRBV28

CDR3: CAIREVPGQGPDTEAFF
J: TRBJ1-1
V: TRBV10-3

CDR3: CASSLAVLGQENEKLFF
J: TRBJ1-4
V: TRBV5-1

CDR3: CASDSSDYGYTF
J: TRBJ1-2
V: TRBV9

CDR3: CASSQLQGGHPGELFF
J: TRBJ2-2
V: TRBV4-3

CDR3: CASSPRDGANYGYTF
J: TRBJ1-2
V: TRBV5-6

CDR3: CASSSTGYTGELFF
J: TRBJ2-2
V: TRBV19

CDR3: CASRGTGVPTYEQYF
J: TRBJ2-7
V: TRBV2

CDR3: CASSSRGGAHSYEQYF
J: TRBJ2-7
V: TRBV27

CDR3: CASSLISGTDTQYF
J: TRBJ2-3
V: TRBV5-4

CDR3: CASKARERGYTF
J: TRBJ1-2
V: TRBV27

CDR3: CASSPSGNQPQHF
J: TRBJ1-5
V: TRBV7-6

CDR3: CSVEGVGKYQETQYF
J: TRBJ2-5
V: TRBV29-1

CDR3: CASSDFQLYEQYF
J: TRBJ2-7
V: TRBV6-1

CDR3: CASTTGLATDTQYF
J: TRBJ2-3
V: TRBV6-6

CDR3: CASSLSLGNEQYF
J: TRBJ2-7
V: TRBV27

CDR3: CAISDLGREFPSYEQYF
J: TRBJ2-7
V: TRBV10-3

CDR3: CASSNTGRGRPQHF
J: TRBJ1-5
V: TRBV9

CDR3: CASRNGGQPQHF
J: TRBJ1-5
V: TRBV28

CDR3: CASSPLGDEQFF
J: TRBJ2-1
V: TRBV18

CDR3: CASSLGTSGVYNEQFF
J: TRBJ2-1
V: TRBV5-1

CDR3: CASSPGETQYF
J: TRBJ2-5
V: TRBV25-1

CDR3: CASSARQGNLDTQYF
J: TRBJ2-3
V: TRBV28

CDR3: CSVHRETQYF
J: TRBJ2-5
V: TRBV29-1

CDR3: CASSDGGFNEQYF
J: TRBJ2-7
V: TRBV2

CDR3: CAWSVEDFTDTQYF
J: TRBJ2-3
V: TRBV30

CDR3: CAISESLVAGDRGDEQFF
J: TRBJ2-1
V: TRBV10-3

CDR3: CASSLNGLLEETQYF
J: TRBJ2-5
V: TRBV7-2

CDR3: CSVEDGTASYEQYF
J: TRBJ2-7
V: TRBV29-1

CDR3: CASSPLAGEQYF
J: TRBJ2-7
V: TRBV14

CDR3: CASSSTGSEAFF
J: TRBJ1-1
V: TRBV9